The 17 T cell receptor beta chains given below trace back to one sample, sequenced in a study of beta chain features in type 1 diabetes. Since all of the isolated RNA was reverse transcribed, expressed TCRB transcripts were what got sequenced. Using immunoSEQ multiplex PCR, the repertoire was profiled, and TCRdb retains in-frame clones only, with some absent. Counted here are 200,000 to 250,000 clones, approximately 10% occurring once; the ten biggest clones make up 1% to 1.5%. Sequencing input: central memory CD4+ T cells from blood. The receptor set was obtained from a man between 18 and 35 years old in good health.

This clone has at least ten counts. The rearrangement links TRBV7-9 to TRBJ1-3; 7 nucleotides align to TRBD1. The CDR3 is 15 amino acids. From germline, CDR1 is SEHNR and CDR2 FQNEAQ (reference sequence). The trim removed 2 bases at V and 7 bases at J, leaving 8 bases unmatched. Here the CDR3 DNA reads TGTGCCAGCAGCTTAAGACAGGGTACCGGGAACACCATATATTTT. Residues: CASSLRQGTGNTIYF.

Comments on this clone: One junction end does not reproduce the germline sequence, and a read error may be involved. This chain links TRBV7-2 with TRBJ2-7; TRBD1 is a possible D gene (5 bases). This CDR3 region has 15 residues. Germline CDR1 is SGHTA and CDR2 is FQGNSA. The CDR3 region is CASTLGVVTVYEQYF. CDR3 DNA: TGTGCCAGCACCTTAGGGGTCGTCACGGTCTACGAGCAGTACTTC. The full variable domain, rest sourced from reference TRBV7-2 and TRBJ2-7, is GAGVSQSPSNKVTEKGKDVELRCDPISGHTALYWYRQSLGQGLEFLIYFQGNSAPDKSGLPSDRFSAERTGGSVSTLTIQRTQQEDSAVYLCASTLGVVTVYEQYFGPGTRLTVT.

V and J are TRBV29-1 and TRBJ2-7, with D tentatively TRBD1 (6 bases). Germline V gives CDR1 SQVTM, CDR2 ANQGSEA. Between the trimmed V and J ends, which lost 1 base and 2 bases, there was a span of 12 bases. The CDR3 length is 14 residues. The CDR3 loop is CSVEVGTPAYEQYF. Here the CDR3 DNA reads TGCAGCGTTGAAGTCGGGACACCAGCCTACGAGCAGTACTTC.

This clone occurred many times. The V gene is TRBV29-1, the J gene TRBJ1-1; D remains ambiguous. Germline-derived CDR1 and CDR2 are SQVTM and ANQGSEA. V lost 1 base to trimming and J lost 10 bases, with 16 bases between them. The CDR3 has 13 residues. CDR3 protein: CSVEARGSGSAFF. The CDR3 DNA follows: TGCAGCGTTGAAGCTCGAGGGTCGGGCTCAGCTTTCTTT.

This clone was detected only a few times. CDR3: CASSQKDRGLDTQYF. The CDR3 DNA reads as TGTGCCAGCAGCCAAAAGGACAGGGGGCTTGATACGCAGTATTTT. The chain has TRBV7-8 and TRBJ2-3, with 11 bases that match TRBD1. V shed 5 bases, J shed 6 bases, and the junction held 7 bases outside the gene matches. This CDR3 has 15 residues. From germline, CDR1 is SGHVS and CDR2 FQNEAQ.

The chain has TRBV20-1 and TRBJ2-2; D not certain. The germline V gene has CDR1 DFQATT and CDR2 SNEGSKA (reference sequence). V gave up 1 base and J gave up 7 bases, with 4 bases separating them. The CDR3 is 11 amino acids. The CDR3 protein is CSARGSGELFF. The CDR3 bases are TGCAGTGCTAGAGGGAGCGGGGAGCTGTTTTTT.

V usage is TRBV30 and J usage is TRBJ2-7; D is undetermined. The CDR3 consists of 15 residues. Trimming stripped 3 bases from V and 0 bases from J, with 15 bases between. CDR1 and CDR2 (germline): GTSNPN, SVGIG (reference sequence). CDR3: CAWRWKGPSSYEQYF. Written as DNA, the CDR3 is TGTGCCTGGAGGTGGAAGGGCCCGAGCTCCTACGAGCAGTACTTC.

This clone was seen many times. The chain is built from TRBV29-1 and TRBJ2-7; 7 positions agree with TRBD1. This CDR3 comprises 16 residues. CDR1 is SQVTM, CDR2 ANQGSEA, per germline. V lost 4 bases and J lost 2; bases outside the gene matches: 14. The CDR3 loop is CSVAGTVKGATYEQYF. The CDR3 coding sequence is TGCAGCGTTGCCGGGACAGTCAAGGGGGCTACCTACGAGCAGTACTTC.

This clone was picked up a small number of times. The gene calls are TRBV9 and TRBJ2-7; 8 bases map to TRBD2. Germline V lookup: CDR1 SGDLS, CDR2 YYNGEE. The CDR3 totals 14 residues. V shed 0 bases, J shed 3 bases, and the junction held 2 bases outside the gene matches. Written as DNA, the CDR3 is TGTGCCAGCAGCGTAGCGGGAGGGGGCTACGAGCAGTACTTC. As protein: CASSVAGGGYEQYF.

This clone was picked up a small number of times. The rearrangement uses TRBV30 and TRBJ2-3, with TRBD1 matching 9 bases. V was pared by 3 bases and J by 3 bases, with 7 bases of the junction left unmatched. The germline V gene has CDR1 GTSNPN and CDR2 SVGIG (reference sequence). CDR3 length: 15 amino acids. DNA of the CDR3: TGTGCCTGGAGCCTGGACAGGGGTGCGACAGATACGCAGTATTTT. Its translation: CAWSLDRGATDTQYF.

The chain employs TRBV13 and TRBJ2-6, with D maybe TRBD2 (5 bases). The V gene's germline CDR1 is PRHDT and CDR2 FYEKMQ (reference sequence). Between the trimmed V and J ends, which lost 1 base and 1 base, there was a span of 11 bases. This CDR3 is built from 17 residues. CDR3 nucleotides: TGTGCCAGCAGCTTAGCGGGGAGAAGTTCTGGGGCCAACGTCCTGACTTTC. It encodes CASSLAGRSSGANVLTF.

The rearrangement joins TRBV4-1 to TRBJ1-1, with D possibly TRBD1 on 5 matching bases. The CDR3 has 17 residues. Trimming cost V 3 bases and J 0 bases, with 17 bases left between them. Germline V lookup: CDR1 MGHRA, CDR2 YSYEKL. The CDR3 sequence is CASSHPAAGRMNTEAFF. CDR3 DNA sequence: TGCGCCAGCAGCCATCCCGCTGCAGGGAGGATGAACACTGAAGCTTTCTTT.

The chain combines TRBV27 with TRBJ1-5; perhaps TRBD1 as D (6 bases). The CDR3 contains 14 residues. CDR1 is MNHEY and CDR2 is SMNVEV in the germline V gene (reference sequence). The germline V and J ends were trimmed by 4 bases and 6 bases, with 13 bases remaining between them. The CDR3, as DNA: TGTGCCAGCAGTTCTCGTAGGACAGTTCAGCCCCAGCATTTT. Encoded protein: CASSSRRTVQPQHF.

CDR3 nucleotide sequence: TGTGCCAGCACCGAAACAGGGTTGAGATATAGCAATCAGCCCCAGCATTTT. Its translation: CASTETGLRYSNQPQHF. V and J are TRBV2 and TRBJ1-5; TRBD1 is a possible D gene (6 bases). CDR1 is SNHLY, CDR2 FYNNEI, per germline. This CDR3 has 17 residues. The ends were cut back, 7 bases at V and 0 bases at J, with 19 bases in the middle.

V is TRBV6-1 and J is TRBJ2-1, with TRBD2 identical over 8 bases. The CDR3 covers 15 residues. The trim removed 4 bases at V and 7 bases at J, leaving 9 bases unmatched. CDR1 is MNHNS, CDR2 SASEGT, per germline. The CDR3 region is CASSGGLVQKNEQFF. The CDR3, as DNA: TGTGCCAGCAGTGGGGGACTAGTTCAAAAGAATGAGCAGTTCTTC.

With regard to this clone: One end of the junction fails to match germline, which may point to a read error. The chain recombines TRBV7-7 with TRBJ2-1; 10 nucleotides agree with TRBD2. Germline V gene sequence: CDR1 SSHAT, CDR2 FNYEAQ (reference sequence). The CDR3 is 16 residues long. The CDR3 region is CASSSTAGGPYNEQFF. The CDR3 region has the DNA TGTGCTAGCAGCTCGACAGCGGGAGGGCCCTACAATGAGCAGTTCTTC.

This clone showed up many times. The chain uses TRBV5-1 and TRBJ2-3; 10 bases map to TRBD1. CDR3 length: 14 amino acids. Germline V gene data show CDR1 as SGHRS and CDR2 as YFSETQ. V shed 4 bases, J shed 6 bases, and the junction held 5 bases outside the gene matches. The CDR3 DNA reads as TGCGCCAGCAGCCCTGGGACAGGGGTTGATACGCAGTATTTT. It codes for CASSPGTGVDTQYF. Full variable domain (outside the CDR3, taken from reference TRBV5-1 and TRBJ2-3): KAGVTQTPRYLIKTRGQQVTLSCSPISGHRSVSWYQQTPGQGLQFLFEYFSETQRNKGNFPGRFSGRQFSNSRSEMNVSTLELGDSALYLCASSPGTGVDTQYFGPGTRLTVL.